One TCR beta chain is described in this entry. No antigen is known for it. Within the sample, other DNA sequences also encode this same CDR3. This sample is drawn from a study of shared clonotypes between healthy human individuals. Study in general: Each donor contributed plates that comprised three CD4 naive, three CD4 memory, two CD8 naive and one CD8 memory. Study conclusions and caveats: Depth of sequencing was expected to influence donor clonotype sharing. Blood was the only sampled material, and tissue repertoires likely differ.

In replicate PCRs of sorted subsets, around 0.2 ug DNA, some 28,000 T cell genomes, was used. The repertoire was sequenced with immunoSEQ multiplex PCR; TCRdb's copy has only in-frame clones and lacks some. The table shows about 2.3 million clones, with roughly 90% occurring only once. The length of the CDR3 is 13 residues. CDR1 is MNHNS, CDR2 SASEGT, per germline. V was cut by 6 bases and J by 0 bases, with 6 bases left in between. The sample taken for sequencing was naive CD4+ T cells from PBMCs. The subset: CD45RA+ positively selected. The chain couples TRBV6-1 to TRBJ1-3; possible D gene TRBD1, 5 bases. This receptor was obtained from a man between 18 and 29 years old in good health. Some clones in this sample may be carry-over from other donors' samples. CDR3 nucleotide sequence: TGTGCCAGCAGAACAGGCTCTGGAAACACCATATATTTT. Residues: CASRTGSGNTIYF.